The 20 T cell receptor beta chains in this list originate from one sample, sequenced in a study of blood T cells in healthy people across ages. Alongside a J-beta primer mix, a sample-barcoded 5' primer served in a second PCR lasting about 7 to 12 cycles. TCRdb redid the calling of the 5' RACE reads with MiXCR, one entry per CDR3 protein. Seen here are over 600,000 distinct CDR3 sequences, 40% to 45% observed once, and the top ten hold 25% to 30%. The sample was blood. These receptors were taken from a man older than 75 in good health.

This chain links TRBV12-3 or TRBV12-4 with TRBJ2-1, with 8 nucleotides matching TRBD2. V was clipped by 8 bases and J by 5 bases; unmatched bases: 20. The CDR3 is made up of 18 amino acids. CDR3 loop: CASALSWTSRSEHNEQFF. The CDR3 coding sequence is TGTGCCAGCGCTCTGAGCTGGACTAGCCGGTCAGAACACAATGAGCAGTTCTTC.

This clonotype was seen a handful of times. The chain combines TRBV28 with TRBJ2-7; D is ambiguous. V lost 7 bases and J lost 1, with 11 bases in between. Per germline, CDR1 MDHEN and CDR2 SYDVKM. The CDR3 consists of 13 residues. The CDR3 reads CASTKDVSYEQYF. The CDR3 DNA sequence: TGTGCCAGCACTAAAGACGTGTCCTACGAGCAGTACTTC.

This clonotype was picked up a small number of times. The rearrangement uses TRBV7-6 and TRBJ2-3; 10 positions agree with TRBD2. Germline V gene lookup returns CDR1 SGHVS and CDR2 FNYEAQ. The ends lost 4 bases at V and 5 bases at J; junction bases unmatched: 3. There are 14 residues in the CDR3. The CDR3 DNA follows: TGTGCCAGCAGCTCTAGCGGGAGCGTAGATACGCAGTATTTT. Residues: CASSSSGSVDTQYF.

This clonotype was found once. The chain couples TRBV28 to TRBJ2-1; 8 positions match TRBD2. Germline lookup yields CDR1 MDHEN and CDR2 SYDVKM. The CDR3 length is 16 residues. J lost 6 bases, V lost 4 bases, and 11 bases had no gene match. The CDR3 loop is CASSSLFREGRNEQFF. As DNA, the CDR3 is TGTGCCAGCAGTTCCCTTTTCCGGGAGGGCCGCAATGAGCAGTTCTTC.

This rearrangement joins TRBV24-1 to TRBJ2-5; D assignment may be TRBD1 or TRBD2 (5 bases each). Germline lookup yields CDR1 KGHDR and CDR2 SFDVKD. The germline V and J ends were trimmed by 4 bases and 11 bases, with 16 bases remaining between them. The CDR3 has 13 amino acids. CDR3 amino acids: CATSEGPYNEQYF. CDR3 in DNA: TGTGCCACCAGTGAGGGACCGTACAATGAGCAGTACTTC.

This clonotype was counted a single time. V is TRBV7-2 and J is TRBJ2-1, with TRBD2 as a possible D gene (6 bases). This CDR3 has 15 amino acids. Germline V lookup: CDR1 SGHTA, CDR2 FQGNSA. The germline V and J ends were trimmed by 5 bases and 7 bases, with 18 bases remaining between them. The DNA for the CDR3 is TGTGCCAGCAGCCCCTCCGGAGCGGGCAGGAATGAGCAGTTCTTC. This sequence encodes CASSPSGAGRNEQFF. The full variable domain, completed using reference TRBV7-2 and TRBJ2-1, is GAGVSQSPSNKVTEKGKDVELRCDPISGHTALYWYRQSLGQGLEFLIYFQGNSAPDKSGLPSDRFSAERTGGSVSTLTIQRTQQEDSAVYLCASSPSGAGRNEQFFGPGTRLTVL.

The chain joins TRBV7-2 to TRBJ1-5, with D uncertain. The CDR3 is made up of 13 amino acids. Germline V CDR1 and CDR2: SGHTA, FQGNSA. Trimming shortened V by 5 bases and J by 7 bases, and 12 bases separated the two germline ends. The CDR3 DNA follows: TGTGCCAGCAGCGCCGTAGCCGGGCAGCCCCAGCATTTT. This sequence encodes CASSAVAGQPQHF.

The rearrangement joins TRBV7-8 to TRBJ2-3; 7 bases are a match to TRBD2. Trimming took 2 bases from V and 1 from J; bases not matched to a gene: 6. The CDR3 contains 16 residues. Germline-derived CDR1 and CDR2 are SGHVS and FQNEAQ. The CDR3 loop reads CASSLRREGRTDTQYF. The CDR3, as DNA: TGTGCCAGCAGCTTAAGGAGGGAGGGTCGCACAGATACGCAGTATTTT.

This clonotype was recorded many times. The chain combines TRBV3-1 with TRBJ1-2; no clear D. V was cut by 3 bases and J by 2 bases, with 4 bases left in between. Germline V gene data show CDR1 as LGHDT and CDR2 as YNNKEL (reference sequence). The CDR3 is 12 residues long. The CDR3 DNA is TGTGCCAGCAGCCAGACAAACTATGGCTACACCTTC. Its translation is CASSQTNYGYTF.

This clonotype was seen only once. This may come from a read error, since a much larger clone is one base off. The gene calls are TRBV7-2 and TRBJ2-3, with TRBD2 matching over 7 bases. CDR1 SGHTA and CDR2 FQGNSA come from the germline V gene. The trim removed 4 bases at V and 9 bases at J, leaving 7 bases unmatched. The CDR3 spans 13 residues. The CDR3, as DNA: TGTGCCAGCAGCTCAGCTAGCGGAGAAACGCAGTATTTT. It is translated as CASSSASGETQYF.

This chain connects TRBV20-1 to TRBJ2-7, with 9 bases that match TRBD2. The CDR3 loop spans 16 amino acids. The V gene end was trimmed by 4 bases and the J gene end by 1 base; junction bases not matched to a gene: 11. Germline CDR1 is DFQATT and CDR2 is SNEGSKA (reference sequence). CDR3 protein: CSANPSGGGVSYEQYF. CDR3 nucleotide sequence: TGCAGTGCTAACCCTAGTGGCGGGGGGGTTTCCTACGAGCAGTACTTC.

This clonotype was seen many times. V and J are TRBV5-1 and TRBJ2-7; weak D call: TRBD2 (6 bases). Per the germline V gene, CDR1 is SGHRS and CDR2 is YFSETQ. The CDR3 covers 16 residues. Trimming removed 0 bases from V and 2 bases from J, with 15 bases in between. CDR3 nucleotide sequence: TGCGCCAGCAGCTTGGCGGCGGCGGGGATAACCTACGAGCAGTACTTC. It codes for CASSLAAAGITYEQYF.

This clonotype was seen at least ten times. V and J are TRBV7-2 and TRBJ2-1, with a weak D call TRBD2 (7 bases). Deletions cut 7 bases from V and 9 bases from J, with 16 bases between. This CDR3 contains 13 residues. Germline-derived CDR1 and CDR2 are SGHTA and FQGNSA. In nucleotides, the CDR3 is TGTGCCAGCAACCCCCGTAGGGGGGGTGAGCAGTTCTTC. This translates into CASNPRRGGEQFF. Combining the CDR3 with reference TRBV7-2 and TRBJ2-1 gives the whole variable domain GAGVSQSPSNKVTEKGKDVELRCDPISGHTALYWYRQSLGQGLEFLIYFQGNSAPDKSGLPSDRFSAERTGGSVSTLTIQRTQQEDSAVYLCASNPRRGGEQFFGPGTRLTVL.

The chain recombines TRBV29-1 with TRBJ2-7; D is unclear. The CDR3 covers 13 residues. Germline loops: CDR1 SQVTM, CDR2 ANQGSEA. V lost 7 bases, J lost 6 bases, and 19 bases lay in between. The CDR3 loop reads CSEVSSGTCEQYF. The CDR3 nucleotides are TGCAGCGAGGTGTCCTCCGGAACCTGCGAGCAGTACTTC.

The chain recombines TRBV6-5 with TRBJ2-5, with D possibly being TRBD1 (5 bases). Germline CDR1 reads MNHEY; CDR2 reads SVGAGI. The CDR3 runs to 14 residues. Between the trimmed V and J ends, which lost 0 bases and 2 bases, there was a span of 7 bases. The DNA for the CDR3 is TGTGCCAGCAGTTACTCGCCAGGGCAAGAGACCCAGTACTTC. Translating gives CASSYSPGQETQYF.

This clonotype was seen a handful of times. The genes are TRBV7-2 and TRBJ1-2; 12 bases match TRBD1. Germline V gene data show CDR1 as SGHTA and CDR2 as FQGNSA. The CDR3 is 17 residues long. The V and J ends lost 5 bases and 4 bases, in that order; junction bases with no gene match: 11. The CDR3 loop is CASSPPGTGGVSYGYTF. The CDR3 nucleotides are TGTGCCAGCAGCCCGCCAGGGACAGGGGGCGTTAGCTATGGCTACACCTTC. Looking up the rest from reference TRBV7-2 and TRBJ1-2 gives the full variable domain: GAGVSQSPSNKVTEKGKDVELRCDPISGHTALYWYRQSLGQGLEFLIYFQGNSAPDKSGLPSDRFSAERTGGSVSTLTIQRTQQEDSAVYLCASSPPGTGGVSYGYTFGSGTRLTVV.

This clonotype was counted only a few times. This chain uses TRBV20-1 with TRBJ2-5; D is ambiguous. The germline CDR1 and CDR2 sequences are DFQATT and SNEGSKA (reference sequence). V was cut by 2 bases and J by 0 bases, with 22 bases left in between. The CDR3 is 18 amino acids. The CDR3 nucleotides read TGCAGTGCTAGAAAACTATACCCGGGCCCGGCTAACCAAGAGACCCAGTACTTC. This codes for CSARKLYPGPANQETQYF.

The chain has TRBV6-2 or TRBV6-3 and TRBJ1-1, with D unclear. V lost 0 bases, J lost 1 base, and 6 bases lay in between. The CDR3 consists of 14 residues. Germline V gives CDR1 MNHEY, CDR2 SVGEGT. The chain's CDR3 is CASSYSLENTEAFF. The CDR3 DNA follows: TGTGCCAGCAGTTACTCGTTGGAGAACACTGAAGCTTTCTTT.

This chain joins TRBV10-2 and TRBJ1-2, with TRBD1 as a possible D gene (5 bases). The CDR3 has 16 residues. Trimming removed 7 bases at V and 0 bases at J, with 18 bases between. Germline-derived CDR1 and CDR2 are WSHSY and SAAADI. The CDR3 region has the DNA TGCGCCAGCACCCTGGGGGGAGGACGGTCTAACTATGGCTACACCTTC. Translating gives CASTLGGGRSNYGYTF.

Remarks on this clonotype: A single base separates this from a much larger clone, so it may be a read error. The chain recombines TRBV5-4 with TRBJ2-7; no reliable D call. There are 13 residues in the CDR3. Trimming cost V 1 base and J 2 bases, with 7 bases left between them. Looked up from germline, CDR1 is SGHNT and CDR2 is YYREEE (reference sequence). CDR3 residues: CASSLKGTYEQYF. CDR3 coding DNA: TGTGCCAGCAGCTTGAAGGGAACCTACGAGCAGTACTTC.